One TCR beta chain is described in this entry. Its target is unknown. One end of the junction varies from germline; a read error may be responsible. Healthy bone marrow donors supplied every sample. Primers for the PCR totalled 60 Vbeta and 13 Jbeta. Libraries were prepared by immunoSEQ multiplex PCR; TCRdb keeps only in-frame clonotypes and omits some of them. The data hold approximately 110,000 clones, with roughly 74% observed a single time. The entry originates in a study of cytomegalovirus exposure and HLA in healthy donors. Study outcomes and limitations: A further, later analysis showed that HLA-associated TCR beta chains (compared with equally common others) were more clonally expanded.

Sample: PBMCs. This sequence originates from a young woman in good health and CMV-seronegative.

The CDR3 nucleotides read TGTGCCAGCTCAAGGGCTAGCGGGTCAGTGGTCTTC. Protein: CASSRASGSVVF. The rearrangement uses TRBV18 and TRBJ2-1, with 8 bases fitting TRBD2. This CDR3 spans 12 amino acids. Germline CDR1 is KGHSH and CDR2 is LQKENI.